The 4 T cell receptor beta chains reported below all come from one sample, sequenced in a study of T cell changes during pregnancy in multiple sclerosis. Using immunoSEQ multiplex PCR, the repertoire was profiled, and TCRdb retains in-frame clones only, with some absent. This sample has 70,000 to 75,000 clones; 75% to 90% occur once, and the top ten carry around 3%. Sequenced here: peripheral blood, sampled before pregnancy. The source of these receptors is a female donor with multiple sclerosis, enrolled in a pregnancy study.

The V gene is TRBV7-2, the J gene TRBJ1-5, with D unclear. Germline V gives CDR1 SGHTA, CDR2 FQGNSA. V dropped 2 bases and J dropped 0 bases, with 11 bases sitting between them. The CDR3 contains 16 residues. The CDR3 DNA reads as TGTGCCAGCAGCTTACTAGGATACTCTAGCAATCAGCCCCAGCATTTT. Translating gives CASSLLGYSSNQPQHF.

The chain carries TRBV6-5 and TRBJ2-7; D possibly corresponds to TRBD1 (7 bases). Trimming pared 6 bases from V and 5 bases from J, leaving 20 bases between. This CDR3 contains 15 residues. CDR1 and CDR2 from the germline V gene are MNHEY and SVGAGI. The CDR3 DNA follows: TGTGCCAGCAGCTACGCCCCGACAGGGAGGAACGAGCAGTACTTC. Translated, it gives CASSYAPTGRNEQYF.

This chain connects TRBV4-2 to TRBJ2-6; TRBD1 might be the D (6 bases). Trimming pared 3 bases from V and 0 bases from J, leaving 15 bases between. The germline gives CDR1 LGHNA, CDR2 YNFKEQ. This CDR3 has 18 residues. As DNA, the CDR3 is TGTGCCAGCAGCCAGAGAACAGGGCTATCCTCTGGGGCCAACGTCCTGACTTTC. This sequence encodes CASSQRTGLSSGANVLTF.

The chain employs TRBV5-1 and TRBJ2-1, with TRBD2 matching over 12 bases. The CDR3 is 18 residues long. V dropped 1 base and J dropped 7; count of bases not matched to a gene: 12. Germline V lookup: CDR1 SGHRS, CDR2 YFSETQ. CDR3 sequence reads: CASSLRASTSGRSNEQFF. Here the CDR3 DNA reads TGCGCCAGCAGCTTGAGGGCCTCGACTAGCGGGAGAAGTAATGAGCAGTTCTTC.